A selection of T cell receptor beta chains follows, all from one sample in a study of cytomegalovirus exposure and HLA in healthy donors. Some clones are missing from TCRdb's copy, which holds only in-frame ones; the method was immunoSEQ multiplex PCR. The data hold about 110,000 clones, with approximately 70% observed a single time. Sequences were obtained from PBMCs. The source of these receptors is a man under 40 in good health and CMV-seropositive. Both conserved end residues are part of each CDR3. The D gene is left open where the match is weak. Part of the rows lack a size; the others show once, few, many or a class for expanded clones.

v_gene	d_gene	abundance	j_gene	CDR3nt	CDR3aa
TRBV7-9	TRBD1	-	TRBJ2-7	TGTGCCAGCAGCTTAAACCAGGGGGCCTACGAGCAGTACTTC	CASSLNQGAYEQYF
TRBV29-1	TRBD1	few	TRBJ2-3	TGCAGCGTTGGGACAGGGTTGGCAGATACGCAGTATTTT	CSVGTGLADTQYF
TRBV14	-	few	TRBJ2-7	TGTGCCAGCAGCCCAGTGCAGGGGAGTGGCGAGCAGTACTTC	CASSPVQGSGEQYF
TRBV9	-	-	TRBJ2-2	TGTGCCAGCACTTCCCTCGCTACGAACACCGGGGAGCTGTTTTTT	CASTSLATNTGELFF
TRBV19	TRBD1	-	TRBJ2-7	TGTGCCAGTAGTATCCCCGGGACAGTTGCGGAGCAGTACTTC	CASSIPGTVAEQYF
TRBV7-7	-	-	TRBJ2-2	TGTGCTAGCAGCCTACTAGTTGCCGGGGAGCTGTTTTTT	CASSLLVAGELFF
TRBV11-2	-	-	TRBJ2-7	TGTGCCAGCACCTCTTTTAGCGAGCAGTACTTC	CASTSFSEQYF
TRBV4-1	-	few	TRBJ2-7	TGCGCCAGCAGCCAAGGACCCGGGATTACCCCCACCTACGAGCAGTACTTC	CASSQGPGITPTYEQYF
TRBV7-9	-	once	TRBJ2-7	TGTGCCAGCAGTTCAGGGGTTCTACAACCAACCTACGAGCAGTACTTC	CASSSGVLQPTYEQYF
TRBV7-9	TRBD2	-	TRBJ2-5	TGTGCCAGCAGCCCGGGACTAGCGATCCAAGAGACCCAGTACTTC	CASSPGLAIQETQYF
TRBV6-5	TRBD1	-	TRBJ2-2	TGTGCCAGCAGTTACTCGCAAGGGGGCAACACCGGGGAGCTGTTTTTT	CASSYSQGGNTGELFF
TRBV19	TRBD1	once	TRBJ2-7	TGTGCCAGTAGTATAGACGGACAGGCCTACGAGCAGTACTTC	CASSIDGQAYEQYF
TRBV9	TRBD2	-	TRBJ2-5	TGTGCCAGCGGGACTAGCGAAGAGACCCAGTACTTC	CASGTSEETQYF
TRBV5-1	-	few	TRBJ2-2	TGCGCCAGCGGGCACGGCTCGAACACCGGGGAGCTGTTTTTT	CASGHGSNTGELFF
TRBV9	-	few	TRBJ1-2	TGTGCCAGCAGCGTAGGAGGGCAGGGCTACACCTTC	CASSVGGQGYTF
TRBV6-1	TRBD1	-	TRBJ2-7	TGTGCCAGCAACCTGGGGACAGGAGTAGGCGAGCAGTACTTC	CASNLGTGVGEQYF
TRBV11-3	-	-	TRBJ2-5	TGTGCCAGCAGCCGGGACACCCAAGAGACCCAGTACTTC	CASSRDTQETQYF
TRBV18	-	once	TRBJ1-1	TGTGCCAGTAGCGAGGCAGGGGTGATGAACACTGAAGCTTTCTTT	CASSEAGVMNTEAFF
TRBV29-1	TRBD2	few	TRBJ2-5	TGCAGCGTGGGGACTAGCGGGGGTGCGGGGACCCAGTACTTC	CSVGTSGGAGTQYF
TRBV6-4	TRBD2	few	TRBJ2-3	TGTGCCAGCAGTGACTCGACAGAGACTAGCGGGGATACGCAGTATTTT	CASSDSTETSGDTQYF
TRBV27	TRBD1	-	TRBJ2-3	TGTGCCAGCAGTCCGGGACAGGGTACAGATACGCAGTATTTT	CASSPGQGTDTQYF
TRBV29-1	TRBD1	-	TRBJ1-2	TGCAGCGTGGTCCCGGGACAGGGTTTCTATGGCTACACCTTC	CSVVPGQGFYGYTF